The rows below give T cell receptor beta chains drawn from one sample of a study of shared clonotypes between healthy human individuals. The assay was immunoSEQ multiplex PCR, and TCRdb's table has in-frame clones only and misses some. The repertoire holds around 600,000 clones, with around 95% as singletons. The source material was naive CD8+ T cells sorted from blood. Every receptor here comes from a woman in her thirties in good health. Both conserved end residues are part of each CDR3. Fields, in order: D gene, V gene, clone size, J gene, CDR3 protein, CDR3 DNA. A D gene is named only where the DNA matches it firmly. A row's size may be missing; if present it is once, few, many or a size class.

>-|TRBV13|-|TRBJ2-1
CASSNPSDNEQFF
TGTGCCAGCAGCAACCCTTCCGACAATGAGCAGTTCTTC
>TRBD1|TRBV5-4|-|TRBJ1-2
CASTMGQGFTGYTF
TGTGCCAGCACCATGGGACAGGGATTTACCGGCTACACCTTC
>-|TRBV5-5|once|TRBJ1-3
CASRAAGNTIYF
TGTGCCAGCAGGGCGGCTGGAAACACCATATATTTT
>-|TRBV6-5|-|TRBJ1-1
CASTAHMNTEAFF
TGTGCCTCGACAGCGCATATGAACACTGAAGCTTTCTTT
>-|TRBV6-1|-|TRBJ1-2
CASRGYQGNNYGYTF
TGTGCCAGCAGAGGTTACCAGGGGAACAACTATGGCTACACCTTC
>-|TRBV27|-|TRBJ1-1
CASSLRSGNTEAFF
TGTGCCAGCAGTTTAAGGTCGGGGAACACTGAAGCTTTCTTT
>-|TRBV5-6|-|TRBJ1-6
CASSLASSSPLHF
TGTGCCAGCAGCTTGGCCAGTAGTTCACCCCTCCACTTT
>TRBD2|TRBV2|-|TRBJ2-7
CASSVGGVSYEQYF
TGTGCCAGCAGCGTTGGGGGGGTATCCTACGAGCAGTACTTC
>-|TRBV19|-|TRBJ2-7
CASSTRHRETYANEQYF
TGTGCCAGTAGTACCCGGCACAGGGAAACGTATGCGAACGAGCAGTACTTC
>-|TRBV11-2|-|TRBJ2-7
CASSPGNPYEQYF
TGTGCCAGCAGCCCGGGAAATCCCTACGAGCAGTACTTC
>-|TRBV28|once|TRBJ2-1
CASSLRTVPNEQFF
TGTGCCAGCTCCCTGAGGACCGTACCCAATGAGCAGTTCTTC
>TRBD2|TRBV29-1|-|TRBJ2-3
CSVESGTRADTQYF
TGCAGCGTAGAATCCGGGACTAGAGCAGATACGCAGTATTTT
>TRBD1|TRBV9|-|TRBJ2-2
CASSEGQGATYTGELFF
TGTGCCAGCAGCGAGGGACAGGGGGCAACTTACACCGGGGAGCTGTTTTTT
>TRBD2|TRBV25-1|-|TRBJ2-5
CASSAQLLAGQETQYF
TGTGCCAGCAGTGCACAACTACTAGCGGGCCAAGAGACCCAGTACTTC
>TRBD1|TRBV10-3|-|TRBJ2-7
CAISESGGQGDEQYF
TGTGCCATCAGTGAGTCAGGGGGACAGGGCGACGAGCAGTACTTC
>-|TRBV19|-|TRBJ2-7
CASSFQGRAYEQYF
TGTGCCAGTAGTTTTCAGGGAAGGGCCTACGAGCAGTACTTC
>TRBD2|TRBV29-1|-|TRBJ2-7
CSVDGTSGPYEQYF
TGCAGCGTTGATGGCACTAGCGGCCCCTACGAGCAGTACTTC
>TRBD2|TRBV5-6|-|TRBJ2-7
CASSWGLAVYEQYF
TGTGCCAGCAGCTGGGGACTAGCGGTCTACGAGCAGTACTTC
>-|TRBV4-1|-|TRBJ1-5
CASSQDSRDRPQHF
TGCGCCAGCAGCCAAGATTCGCGCGACAGGCCCCAGCATTTT
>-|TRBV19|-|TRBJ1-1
CASRSGVLLSTEAFF
TGTGCCAGTAGGTCAGGGGTGCTACTGAGCACTGAAGCTTTCTTT
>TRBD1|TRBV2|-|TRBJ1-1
CASSPSRTGKFEAFF
TGTGCCAGCAGCCCAAGCCGGACAGGGAAGTTTGAAGCTTTCTTT
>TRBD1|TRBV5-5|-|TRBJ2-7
CASSLDRDHGSEQYF
TGTGCCAGCAGCCTAGACAGGGACCATGGGAGCGAGCAGTACTTC
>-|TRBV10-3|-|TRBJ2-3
CAIKRSGSTDTQYF
TGTGCCATCAAAAGGTCCGGGAGCACAGATACGCAGTATTTT
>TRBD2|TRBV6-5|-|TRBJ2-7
CASSATSGLYEQYF
TGTGCCAGCAGTGCAACTAGCGGGCTCTACGAGCAGTACTTC
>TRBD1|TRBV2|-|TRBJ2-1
CASSVRQGNNEQFF
TGTGCCAGCAGTGTACGACAGGGGAACAATGAGCAGTTCTTC
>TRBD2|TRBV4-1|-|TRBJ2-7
CASSQDVGTINREQYF
TGCGCCAGCAGCCAAGATGTAGGGACTATCAATCGCGAGCAGTACTTC
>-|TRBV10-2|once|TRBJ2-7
CASRGHEQYF
TGCGCCAGCAGGGGTCACGAGCAGTACTTC
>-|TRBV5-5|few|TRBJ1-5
CAWWCQHF
TGTGCCTGGTGGTGTCAGCATTTT
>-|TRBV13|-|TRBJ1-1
CASFLGNTEAFF
TGTGCCAGCTTTTTGGGGAACACTGAAGCTTTCTTT
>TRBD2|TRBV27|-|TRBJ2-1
CASSLSAGYYNEQFF
TGTGCCAGCAGTTTATCAGCGGGGTACTACAATGAGCAGTTCTTC
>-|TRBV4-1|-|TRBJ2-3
CASSQEGDTDTQYF
TGCGCCAGCAGCCAAGAGGGCGACACAGATACGCAGTATTTT
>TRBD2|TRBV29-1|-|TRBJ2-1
CSVYEFASGRNEQFF
TGCAGCGTTTACGAATTCGCTAGCGGGCGCAATGAGCAGTTCTTC
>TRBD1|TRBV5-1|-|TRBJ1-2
CASSLAKGTEYGYTF
TGCGCCAGCAGCTTGGCCAAGGGGACAGAATATGGCTACACCTTC
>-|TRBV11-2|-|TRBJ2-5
CASSLMGVQETQYF
TGTGCCAGCAGCTTAATGGGAGTTCAAGAGACCCAGTACTTC
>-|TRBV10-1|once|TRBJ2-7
CASSGGLGDSYEQYF
TGCGCCAGCAGTGGGGGCTTGGGCGACTCCTACGAGCAGTACTTC
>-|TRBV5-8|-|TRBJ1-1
CASSFRDTRPEAFF
TGTGCCAGCAGCTTCCGGGACACACGACCGGAAGCTTTCTTT
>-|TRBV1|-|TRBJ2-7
CTSRGLAYEQYF
TGCACCAGCAGGGGACTAGCCTACGAGCAGTACTTC
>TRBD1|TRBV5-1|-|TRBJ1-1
CASSRDSSSRAFF
TGCGCCAGCAGCAGGGACAGTTCCTCACGAGCTTTCTTT
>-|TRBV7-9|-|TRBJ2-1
CASSPTMISYNEQFF
TGTGCCAGCAGCCCGACCATGATCTCCTACAATGAGCAGTTCTTC
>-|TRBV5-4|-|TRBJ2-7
CASSLSGSVVYEQYF
TGTGCCAGCAGCTTGTCGGGTAGCGTAGTCTACGAGCAGTACTTC
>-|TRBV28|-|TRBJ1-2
CASSFSPFTGSDDYGYTF
TGTGCCAGCAGTTTTTCCCCGTTCACAGGGTCGGACGACTATGGCTACACCTTC
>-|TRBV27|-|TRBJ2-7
CASSLGLPKNYEQYF
TGTGCCAGCAGTCTGGGGTTACCCAAAAATTACGAGCAGTACTTC
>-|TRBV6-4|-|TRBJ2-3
CASSDSPYTPDTQYF
TGTGCCAGCAGTGACTCCCCGTATACCCCAGATACGCAGTATTTT
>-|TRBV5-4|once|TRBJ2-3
CASSFSAGSTDTQYF
TGTGCCAGCAGCTTTAGCGCGGGAAGCACAGATACGCAGTATTTT
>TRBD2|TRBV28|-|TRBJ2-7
CASRRVAGVIYEQYF
TGTGCCAGCAGAAGGGTAGCGGGAGTTATCTACGAGCAGTACTTC
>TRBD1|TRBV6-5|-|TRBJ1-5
CASSRQGVDQPQHF
TGTGCCAGCAGTCGACAGGGGGTCGATCAGCCCCAGCATTTT
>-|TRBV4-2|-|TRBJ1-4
CASSQAQTLEEKLFF
TGTGCCAGCAGCCAAGCGCAAACTTTGGAGGAAAAACTGTTTTTT
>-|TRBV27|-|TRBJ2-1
CASSSWGSDEQFF
TGTGCCAGCAGCTCGTGGGGCTCTGATGAGCAGTTCTTC
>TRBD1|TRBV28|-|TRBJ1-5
CASAGTVSNQPQHF
TGTGCCAGCGCCGGGACAGTTAGCAATCAGCCCCAGCATTTT
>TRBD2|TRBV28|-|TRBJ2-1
CASLSGIAGNEQFF
TGTGCCAGCCTGAGCGGGATCGCCGGCAATGAGCAGTTCTTC
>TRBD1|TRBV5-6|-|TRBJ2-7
CASSFLTGAYYEQYF
TGTGCCAGCAGCTTCCTTACAGGGGCTTACTACGAGCAGTACTTC
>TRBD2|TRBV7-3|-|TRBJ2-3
CASSLVAGADTQYF
TGTGCCAGCAGCTTGGTAGCGGGCGCAGATACGCAGTATTTT
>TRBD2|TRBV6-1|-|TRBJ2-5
CASSERLAGGQETQYF
TGTGCCAGCAGTGAACGGCTAGCGGGAGGGCAAGAGACCCAGTACTTC
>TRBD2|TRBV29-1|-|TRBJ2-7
CSVEDGASGRRTYEQYF
TGCAGCGTTGAAGATGGTGCTAGCGGGAGAAGGACCTACGAGCAGTACTTC
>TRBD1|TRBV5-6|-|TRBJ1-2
CASSPGTAYGYTF
TGTGCCAGCAGCCCCGGGACAGCCTATGGCTACACCTTC
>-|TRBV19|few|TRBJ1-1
CASSNFPNTEAFF
TGTGCCAGTAGTAACTTTCCGAACACTGAAGCTTTCTTT
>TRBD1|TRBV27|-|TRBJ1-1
CASSPRDRGTEAFF
TGTGCCAGCAGTCCCCGGGACAGGGGTACTGAAGCTTTCTTT
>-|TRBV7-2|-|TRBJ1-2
CASTLGAFRATNYGYTF
TGTGCCAGCACCCTCGGGGCCTTCCGGGCGACTAACTATGGCTACACCTTC
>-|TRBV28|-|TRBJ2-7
CASSLPGEAAYEQYF
TGTGCCAGCAGTTTACCCGGGGAGGCTGCCTACGAGCAGTACTTC
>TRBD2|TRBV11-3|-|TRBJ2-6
CASSPGGVSGANVLTF
TGTGCCAGCAGCCCGGGGGGGGTCTCTGGGGCCAACGTCCTGACTTTC